Sequencing of this T cell receptor (beta chain) was carried out in a study of cytomegalovirus exposure and HLA in healthy donors. Study background: A prior analysis found 117 million unique TCR beta sequences from 170 million or so T cells.

Trimming removed 6 bases from V and 9 bases from J; junction bases left unmatched: 9. CDR3 length: 13 residues. In germline, CDR1 is SGHRS, CDR2 YFSETQ. When sampled, the donors appeared nominally healthy, though they likely had unrecorded immune exposures. This clone was detected a few times. Its target is not known. Study results and limitations: A few V segments could not be told apart, such as TRBV6-2 and TRBV6-3, and were left out.

Amplification used 60 Vbeta primers and 13 Jbeta primers. The repertoire was sequenced with immunoSEQ multiplex PCR; TCRdb's copy has only in-frame clones and lacks some. This sample has roughly 100,000 clones, with 10% found just once. Sequencing input: PBMCs. The V and J genes are TRBV5-1 and TRBJ1-5; 7 bases are shared with TRBD1. This receptor was identified in a man in his forties in good health and CMV-seropositive. This CDR3 is CASKQGKIRPQHF. DNA of the CDR3: TGCGCCAGCAAACAGGGGAAGATCAGGCCCCAGCATTTT.